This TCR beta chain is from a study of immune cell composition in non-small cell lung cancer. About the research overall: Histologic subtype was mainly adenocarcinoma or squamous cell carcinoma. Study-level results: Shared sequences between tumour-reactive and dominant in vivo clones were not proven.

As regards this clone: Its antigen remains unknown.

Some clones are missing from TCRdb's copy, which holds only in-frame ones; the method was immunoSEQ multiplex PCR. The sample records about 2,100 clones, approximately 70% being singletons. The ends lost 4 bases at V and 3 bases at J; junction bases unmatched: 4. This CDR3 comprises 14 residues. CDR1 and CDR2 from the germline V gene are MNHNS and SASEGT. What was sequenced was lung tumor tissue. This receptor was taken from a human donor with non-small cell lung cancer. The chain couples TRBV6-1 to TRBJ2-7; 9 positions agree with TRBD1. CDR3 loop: CASSVRTGDYEQYF. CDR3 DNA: TGTGCCAGCAGTGTGCGGACAGGGGACTACGAGCAGTACTTC.